This T cell receptor (beta chain) was sequenced in a study of Ad26.COV2.S vaccination and SARS-CoV-2 variants. Trimming removed 1 base at V and 8 bases at J, with 12 bases between. The CDR3 has 13 residues. Germline V gene data show CDR1 as SGHNT and CDR2 as YYREEE (reference sequence). Generated by immunoSEQ multiplex PCR, the TCRdb table keeps only in-frame clones and is missing some. The sample lists about 350,000 clones; roughly nine tenths were seen once. The chain uses TRBV5-4 and TRBJ2-5; weak D call: TRBD1 (6 bases). The sample consisted of peripheral blood, taken after recovery from COVID-19. The receptor was derived from a human donor who had recovered from COVID-19. In DNA, the CDR3 is TGTGCCAGCAGCTTGCCTGGGGGCATTACCCAGTACTTC. It encodes CASSLPGGITQYF.